This entry lists 9 T cell receptor beta chains sequenced from one sample in a study of T cell repertoires in cytomegalovirus infection. These TCRs are of unknown antigen specificity. Each CDR3 protein gets one entry after TCRdb re-called the reads with MiXCR. This table holds fewer than 1,000,000 distinct CDR3 sequences, around 31% found once. The specimen was cultured CD8+ T cells from PBMCs, collected from culture after CMV antigen stimulation. The source of these receptors is a human donor in good health (CMV status not recorded). Some clones in this sample may be carry-over from other donors' samples.

This clonotype was seen only a few times. V and J are TRBV27 and TRBJ2-1; the D is unclear. The CDR3 runs to 12 residues. CDR1 and CDR2 from the germline V gene are MNHEY and SMNVEV (reference sequence). Trimming shortened V by 9 bases and J by 8 bases, and 14 bases separated the two germline ends. In DNA form, the CDR3 reads TGTGCCAGTATAAGGAACCCGGATGAGCAGTTCTTC. This codes for CASIRNPDEQFF.

There are a few counts of this clonotype. The rearrangement joins TRBV6-8 to TRBJ2-4, with a tentative D call TRBD1 (5 bases). Per the germline V gene, CDR1 is MNHGY and CDR2 is SAAAGT. The CDR3 runs 13 residues. Trimming pared 2 bases from V and 8 bases from J, leaving 10 bases between. The CDR3 nucleotides are TGTGCCAGCAGTTACGGCAGGGTTGACATTCAGTACTTC. Translating it yields CASSYGRVDIQYF.

The chain is built from TRBV6-5 and TRBJ2-7; D gene unclear. There are 14 residues in the CDR3. From germline, CDR1 is MNHEY and CDR2 SVGAGI. This chain's CDR3 is CASSSTYPSDEQYV. The CDR3 coding sequence is TGTGCCAGCAGTTCCACCTACCCCTCCGACGAGCAGTACGTC.

This clonotype was found a few times. The chain links TRBV7-9 to TRBJ2-3; 9 bases match TRBD1. The trim removed 5 bases at V and 9 bases at J, leaving 6 bases unmatched. The germline V gene has CDR1 SEHNR and CDR2 FQNEAQ (reference sequence). The CDR3 runs 13 residues. The CDR3 loop reads CASSPPGTGTQYF. The CDR3 DNA sequence: TGTGCCAGCAGCCCGCCCGGGACAGGGACGCAGTATTTT.

The chain recombines TRBV4-2 with TRBJ1-1, with D perhaps TRBD1 (6 bases). Germline-derived CDR1 and CDR2 are LGHNA and YNFKEQ. The length of the CDR3 is 14 residues. V gave up 4 bases and J gave up 4 bases, with 13 bases separating them. As DNA, the CDR3 is TGTGCCAGCAGCCCGATCGAAGGGGGCACTGAAGCTTTCTTT. Encoded protein: CASSPIEGGTEAFF.

This clonotype was detected a few times. The chain combines TRBV6-6 with TRBJ1-2; D is perhaps TRBD1 (6 bases). Trimming left V 0 bases short and J 3 bases short, with 14 bases between. The CDR3 totals 16 residues. Germline CDR1 and CDR2: MNHNY and SVGAGI (reference sequence). CDR3 DNA sequence: TGTGCCAGCAGTTACTCGAGGGGGGGAGCCCACTATGGCTACACCTTC. This codes for CASSYSRGGAHYGYTF.

This clonotype has ten or more counts. The chain recombines TRBV7-6 with TRBJ2-1, with D hard to call. The CDR3 totals 12 residues. Germline V gene lookup returns CDR1 SGHVS and CDR2 FNYEAQ. Trimming removed 6 bases at V and 7 bases at J, with 10 bases between. CDR3 sequence: CASRDGRNEQFF. CDR3 coding DNA: TGTGCCAGCAGGGATGGGCGGAATGAGCAGTTCTTC.

This rearrangement joins TRBV6-2 or TRBV6-3 to TRBJ2-7, with D tentatively TRBD1 (6 bases). This CDR3 comprises 17 residues. Trimming removed 4 bases at V and 1 base at J, with 20 bases between. Germline CDR1 and CDR2: MNHEY and SVGEGT. This CDR3 is CASSSLNAAGASYEQYV. The CDR3 DNA follows: TGTGCCAGCAGTTCTCTAAATGCGGCAGGGGCTTCCTACGAGCAGTACGTC.

This clonotype was recorded many times. CDR3 sequence: CASSFGQPPTGEQFF. The CDR3 DNA reads TGTGCCAGCAGCTTTGGGCAACCCCCTACCGGTGAGCAGTTCTTC. The chain joins TRBV7-2 to TRBJ2-1; no firm D call. Germline V gene lookup returns CDR1 SGHTA and CDR2 FQGNSA. The CDR3 length is 15 residues. Trimming took off 3 bases at V and 9 bases at J, with 18 bases between the two ends.